These 29 T cell receptor beta chains originate from one sample sequenced in a study of technical replicates of blood from a handful of donors. Here immunoSEQ multiplex PCR was the method, and the copy in TCRdb shows in-frame clones only, minus some. Of 95,000 or so clones listed, approximately 96% are singletons. Sequenced: T cells isolated from PBMCs. The source of these receptors is a human donor in good health.

CDR3 sequence: CASSQPTSGRNEQYF. In nucleotides, the CDR3 is TGCGCCAGCAGCCAGCCTACTAGCGGGAGAAACGAGCAGTACTTC. The V gene is TRBV4-1, the J gene TRBJ2-7; 11 bases line up with TRBD2. Germline-derived CDR1 and CDR2 are MGHRA and YSYEKL. Germline trimming cut 3 bases from V and 5 bases from J; bases unmatched to any gene: 6. The CDR3 covers 15 residues.

The chain combines TRBV5-1 with TRBJ2-7, with 9 nucleotides matching TRBD1. V lost 4 bases, J lost 3 bases, and 5 bases stayed unmatched. This CDR3 has 14 amino acids. Germline-derived CDR1 and CDR2 are SGHRS and YFSETQ. The CDR3 DNA is TGCGCCAGCAGCGTCGACAGGGGGGGCTACGAGCAGTACTTC. This sequence encodes CASSVDRGGYEQYF.

This chain connects TRBV9 to TRBJ1-2; a weak D match, TRBD1 (5 bases). The V gene lost 0 bases and the J gene lost 8 bases, with 17 bases spanning the gap. Germline V gives CDR1 SGDLS, CDR2 YYNGEE. This CDR3 contains 15 residues. The CDR3 loop is CASSVGVGLQSGYTF. The CDR3 bases are TGTGCCAGCAGCGTAGGGGTGGGGCTCCAATCCGGCTACACCTTC.

This clone was seen a single time. The chain carries TRBV27 and TRBJ1-4; 9 bases agree with TRBD1. The V gene's germline CDR1 is MNHEY and CDR2 SMNVEV (reference sequence). The CDR3 covers 14 residues. Trimming at V came to 6 bases and at J to 7 bases, leaving 6 bases not matched to a gene. This CDR3 reads CASRPGQGVEKLFF. In nucleotides, the CDR3 is TGTGCCAGCAGACCGGGACAGGGTGTTGAAAAACTGTTTTTT.

The V gene is TRBV6-5, the J gene TRBJ2-7; perhaps TRBD1 as D (6 bases). CDR3 length: 16 residues. Germline V lookup: CDR1 MNHEY, CDR2 SVGAGI. V lost 0 bases to trimming and J lost 2 bases, with 14 bases between them. DNA for the CDR3: TGTGCCAGCAGTTACTCGACAGGAGCGGCGGCCTACGAGCAGTACTTC. Translation gives CASSYSTGAAAYEQYF.

The gene calls are TRBV11-2 and TRBJ1-4; weak D call: TRBD1 (6 bases). Germline CDR1 SGHAT, CDR2 FQNNGV. This CDR3 has 15 residues. Trimming pared 5 bases from V and 6 bases from J, leaving 16 bases between. CDR3 loop: CASSQTTGLHEKLFF. The CDR3 coding sequence is TGTGCCAGCAGCCAAACGACAGGTCTGCATGAAAAACTGTTTTTT.

V and J are TRBV27 and TRBJ1-5, with 7 bases identical to TRBD1. V lost 5 bases, J lost 3 bases, and 7 bases stayed unmatched. Germline-derived CDR1 and CDR2 are MNHEY and SMNVEV (reference sequence). The CDR3 length is 15 residues. The CDR3 here is CASSPRTGHNQPQHF. In DNA form, the CDR3 reads TGTGCCAGCAGTCCCCGGACAGGACACAATCAGCCCCAGCATTTT.

The chain is built from TRBV4-3 and TRBJ1-4; 7 bases agree with TRBD1. Germline V CDR1 and CDR2: LGHNA, YSLEER. The CDR3 is 15 amino acids. Unmatched junction bases numbered 6, after V lost 0 bases and J lost 8 bases. The CDR3 region has the DNA TGCGCCAGCAGCCAAGAAACAGGGGCTTTGGAAAAACTGTTTTTT. This gives the protein CASSQETGALEKLFF.

CDR3: CASSRRQGNRETQYF. Written as DNA, the CDR3 is TGTGCCAGCAGCCGGAGACAGGGGAATAGAGAGACCCAGTACTTC. This chain uses TRBV7-2 with TRBJ2-5; TRBD1 matches at 8 bases. Germline values: CDR1 SGHTA, CDR2 FQGNSA. V was clipped by 5 bases and J by 4 bases; unmatched bases: 9. This CDR3 is built from 15 residues.

This sequence joins TRBV4-2 and TRBJ2-7; 12 bases are a match to TRBD2. V lost 1 base, J lost 5 bases, and 3 bases stayed unmatched. Germline-derived CDR1 and CDR2 are LGHNA and YNFKEQ. The CDR3 extends over 15 amino acids. The DNA of the CDR3 is TGTGCCAGCAGCCAAGGACTAGCGGGAGCGGACGAGCAGTACTTC. This sequence encodes CASSQGLAGADEQYF.

V gene TRBV18 combines with J gene TRBJ2-5; TRBD2 matches at 12 bases. The CDR3 contains 15 residues. The germline CDR1 and CDR2 sequences are KGHSH and LQKENI. Trimming took 5 bases from V and 2 from J; bases not matched to a gene: 3. CDR3: CASSETSGGQETQYF. The CDR3 region has the DNA TGTGCCAGCTCAGAGACTAGCGGGGGACAAGAGACCCAGTACTTC. Together with reference TRBV18 and TRBJ2-5, the CDR3 gives the full variable domain: NAGVMQNPRHLVRRRGQEARLRCSPMKGHSHVYWYRQLPEEGLKFMVYLQKENIIDESGMPKERFSAEFPKEGPSILRIQQVVRGDSAAYFCASSETSGGQETQYFGPGTRLLVL.

The gene calls are TRBV27 and TRBJ2-1; 10 positions match TRBD2. The CDR3 is made up of 14 amino acids. The V gene's germline CDR1 is MNHEY and CDR2 SMNVEV (reference sequence). After removal of 9 bases from V and 7 bases from J, the junction contained 9 bases not matched to a gene. CDR3 in DNA: TGTGCCAGTTTTGGGCTAGCGGGAGTTAATGAGCAGTTCTTC. Translated, it gives CASFGLAGVNEQFF.

J is TRBJ2-7 and V is TRBV9; 7 bases agree with TRBD1. Losses at the gene ends were 4 bases for V and 4 bases for J; bases not matched to a gene: 11. The CDR3 sequence is 15 residues long. CDR1 is SGDLS and CDR2 is YYNGEE in the germline V gene. CDR3 in amino acids: CASSPETGLDYEQYF. The CDR3 DNA is TGTGCCAGCAGCCCGGAGACAGGGCTAGATTACGAGCAGTACTTC.

The CDR3 here is CARPQGGNQPQHF. In DNA, the CDR3 is TGCGCCAGACCGCAGGGTGGAAATCAGCCCCAGCATTTT. The rearrangement links TRBV23-1 to TRBJ1-5, with D perhaps TRBD1 (5 bases). TRBV23-1 is an ORF, and what it does is uncertain. V dropped 9 bases and J dropped 4 bases, with 13 bases sitting between them. The CDR3 loop spans 13 amino acids.

This clone was observed a single time. The V call is TRBV21-1, the J call TRBJ2-1; the D call of TRBD2 is as the table states it, not checked on the DNA. TRBV21-1 is classified as a pseudogene. The CDR3 loop spans 15 amino acids. This CDR3 is CASASARAGINEQFF. As DNA, the CDR3 is TGTGCCAGCGCCTCGGCTCGAGCGGGTATAAATGAGCAGTTCTTC.

Comments on this clone: This same CDR3 is encoded by further DNA sequences in the sample. In nucleotides, the CDR3 is TGTGCCATCAGTGAGGCGAGGGGGGAGACCCAGTACTTC. It specifies CAISEARGETQYF. The chain is built from TRBV10-3 and TRBJ2-5; possibly TRBD1 for D (6 bases). Trimming shortened V by 2 bases and J by 5 bases, and 9 bases separated the two germline ends. CDR3 length equals 13 residues. CDR1 and CDR2 (germline): ENHRY, SYGVKD.

V and J are TRBV5-1 and TRBJ2-7; 8 bases are a match to TRBD1. CDR3 size: 14 residues. After removal of 0 bases from V and 7 bases from J, the junction contained 6 bases not matched to a gene. Germline V gene lookup returns CDR1 SGHRS and CDR2 YFSETQ. Here the CDR3 reads CASSLASGGQEQYF. CDR3 in DNA: TGCGCCAGCAGCTTGGCCTCAGGGGGCCAAGAGCAGTACTTC. The full variable domain, in which reference TRBV5-1 and TRBJ2-7 provide the parts outside the CDR3, is KAGVTQTPRYLIKTRGQQVTLSCSPISGHRSVSWYQQTPGQGLQFLFEYFSETQRNKGNFPGRFSGRQFSNSRSEMNVSTLELGDSALYLCASSLASGGQEQYFGPGTRLTVT.

V usage is TRBV5-6 and J usage is TRBJ1-1; D might be TRBD1 (5 bases). V was pared by 7 bases and J by 1 base, with 8 bases between. The germline gives CDR1 SGHDT, CDR2 YYEEEE. The CDR3 totals 12 residues. The CDR3 nucleotides read TGTGCCAGCGGGGGGGGGAACACTGAAGCTTTCTTT. The encoded protein is CASGGGNTEAFF.

The chain's CDR3 is CASSLVRVPDIQYF. CDR3 bases: TGTGCCAGCAGCTTAGTGCGGGTTCCGGACATTCAGTACTTC. The chain combines TRBV11-2 with TRBJ2-4, with a weak D call TRBD2 (5 bases). V lost 1 base and J lost 8, with 12 bases in between. Germline loops: CDR1 SGHAT, CDR2 FQNNGV. CDR3 length: 14 amino acids.

The CDR3 loop reads CASSQALAGELFF. The CDR3 DNA reads TGTGCCAGCAGCCAAGCCCTAGCCGGGGAGCTGTTTTTT. This sequence joins TRBV14 and TRBJ2-2; D is uncertain. Germline CDR1 is SGHDN and CDR2 is FVKESK. CDR3 size: 13 residues. Between the trimmed V and J ends, which lost 1 base and 6 bases, there was a span of 6 bases.

V is TRBV2 and J is TRBJ2-2, with TRBD1 matching over 8 bases. V dropped 8 bases and J dropped 8; count of bases not matched to a gene: 10. From germline, CDR1 is SNHLY and CDR2 FYNNEI. This CDR3 region has 14 residues. CDR3 sequence (DNA): TGTGCCAGCTGTCGCCAGGGGGCAGGGGGGGAGCTGTTTTTT. It translates to CASCRQGAGGELFF.

The chain has TRBV5-6 and TRBJ2-1; 7 nucleotides line up with TRBD1. There are 16 residues in the CDR3. Trimming at V came to 0 bases and at J to 4 bases, leaving 7 bases not matched to a gene. Germline-derived CDR1 and CDR2 are SGHDT and YYEEEE. The CDR3 coding sequence is TGTGCCAGCAGCTTGGACCGGGACAGACTTTACAATGAGCAGTTCTTC. As protein: CASSLDRDRLYNEQFF.

The V call is TRBV9, the J call TRBJ1-2; TRBD1 might be the D (5 bases). CDR1 and CDR2 from the germline V gene are SGDLS and YYNGEE. The CDR3 spans 15 residues. V was pared by 4 bases and J by 6 bases, with 19 bases between. The CDR3 DNA reads TGTGCCAGCAGCTTTCAAAGGGGACTGAGTCATGGCTACACCTTC. It yields the protein CASSFQRGLSHGYTF.

Only one count was recorded for this clone. J is TRBJ2-2 and V is TRBV7-6; 8 positions match TRBD1. The germline gives CDR1 SGHVS, CDR2 FNYEAQ. The CDR3 runs to 16 residues. V was clipped by 5 bases and J by 1 base; unmatched bases: 6. The DNA for the CDR3 is TGTGCCAGCAGCAACGACAGGGGCGAGAACACCGGGGAGCTGTTTTTT. Translating gives CASSNDRGENTGELFF. Based on the CDR3 plus reference TRBV7-6 and TRBJ2-2, the full variable domain is GAGVSQSPRYKVTKRGQDVALRCDPISGHVSLYWYRQALGQGPEFLTYFNYEAQQDKSGLPNDRFSAERPEGSISTLTIQRTEQRDSAMYRCASSNDRGENTGELFFGEGSRLTVL.

The gene calls are TRBV5-1 and TRBJ2-1; D not resolved. Germline assignment: CDR1 SGHRS and CDR2 YFSETQ. CDR3 length equals 13 residues. V lost 0 bases and J lost 6, with 7 bases in between. This chain's CDR3 is CASSLDSLNEQFF. The DNA for the CDR3 is TGCGCCAGCAGCTTGGACAGTCTCAATGAGCAGTTCTTC.

This chain joins TRBV7-2 and TRBJ2-1; TRBD2 agrees at 7 bases. The germline CDR1 and CDR2 sequences are SGHTA and FQGNSA. After removal of 2 bases from V and 4 bases from J, the junction contained 8 bases not matched to a gene. The CDR3 loop spans 16 amino acids. The CDR3 nucleotides are TGTGCCAGCAGCTTACAAGCGGGGTTTGATTACAATGAGCAGTTCTTC. It encodes CASSLQAGFDYNEQFF.

The V and J genes are TRBV10-3 and TRBJ2-6, with 8 bases lining up with TRBD2. Trimming took 6 bases from V and 0 from J; bases not matched to a gene: 10. The CDR3 covers 18 residues. Germline V lookup: CDR1 ENHRY, CDR2 SYGVKD. The CDR3 nucleotides are TGTGCCATCAGCGGGGGGGCAGGTTGGGTCTCTGGGGCCAACGTCCTGACTTTC. Its translation is CAISGGAGWVSGANVLTF.

The V and J genes are TRBV27 and TRBJ2-7; possibly TRBD2 for D (6 bases). This CDR3 spans 15 amino acids. V was shortened by 2 bases and J by 2 bases, with 13 bases between the two germline ends. Germline V CDR1 and CDR2: MNHEY, SMNVEV (reference sequence). CDR3 residues: CASSLTAGPTYEQYF. CDR3 DNA: TGTGCCAGCAGTTTAACAGCGGGCCCAACCTACGAGCAGTACTTC.

The chain uses TRBV2 and TRBJ2-1, with D possibly TRBD2 on 5 matching bases. Per the germline V gene, CDR1 is SNHLY and CDR2 is FYNNEI. The CDR3 length is 11 residues. The CDR3 region is CAPGFYNEQFF. As DNA, the CDR3 is TGTGCGCCGGGGTTCTACAATGAGCAGTTCTTC.